This T cell receptor beta chain originates from a study of T cell clonality in common variable immunodeficiency. The table lists this clone with many counts. Antigen: not known. The read gets to within 3 residues of the CDR3 end, and the germline J gene fills in the rest. Study-wide findings and caveats: CVID subjects showed higher TCRbeta clonality than healthy controls. In common variable immunodeficiency, TCR beta chains reportedly carried fewer deletions and N-nucleotide insertions.

CVID subjects were neither ill nor on immunomodulatory or immunosuppressive medication at sampling. V lost 0 bases and J 4 bases, leaving 10 bases between the germline ends. This CDR3 spans 14 amino acids. In germline, CDR1 is SGHRS, CDR2 YFSETQ. Assay used: immunoSEQ multiplex PCR; TCRdb lists only in-frame clones, some missing. The sample presents tens of thousands of clones, none singletons. Sequenced material: peripheral blood mononuclear cells. The J gene is TRBJ2-5, the V gene TRBV5-1; D is uncertain. This receptor was taken from a human donor with common variable immunodeficiency. The chain's CDR3 is CASSLGVAAETQYF. The covered CDR3 bases are TGCGCCAGCAGCTTGGGAGTGGCGGCAGAGACC.